The entry that follows covers one TCR beta chain sequence. Antigen unknown. Trimming left V 0 bases short and J 5 bases short, with 17 bases between. Germline V gives CDR1 SGHNT, CDR2 YYREEE (reference sequence). The CDR3 is 16 amino acids. These data originate in a study of cytomegalovirus exposure and HLA in healthy donors. Whole-study results and caveats: The listing of 150 or so TCR beta chains classed them as cytomegalovirus-associated.

PCR involved 60 Vbeta and 13 Jbeta primers. TCRdb keeps only in-frame clones here, not all; method: immunoSEQ multiplex PCR. The sample includes about 170,000 clones, around 80% of them seen just once. This clonotype was sampled from a male donor in good health and CMV-seronegative. The material sequenced was PBMCs. The chain couples TRBV5-4 to TRBJ2-5; TRBD2 is a possible D gene (6 bases). CDR3 nucleotides: TGTGCCAGCAGCTTGGCCCTGGGGCCGGGGAGGGAGACCCAGTACTTC. Protein product: CASSLALGPGRETQYF.